Listed here are 30 T cell receptor beta chains from one sample, sequenced in a study of radiotherapy plus CTLA-4 blockade in lung cancer. TCRdb's copy holds only in-frame clones and misses some; the assay was immunoSEQ multiplex PCR. The data hold roughly 59,000 clones, with around 68% observed a single time. The sample in question was peripheral blood, obtained from a patient treated with radiotherapy plus ipilimumab. These receptors all come from a human donor with non-small cell lung cancer whose response to radiotherapy plus ipilimumab could not be evaluated.

This clone was seen only once. The V gene is TRBV18, the J gene TRBJ2-1, with D possibly matching TRBD2 (7 bases). The CDR3 is 17 amino acids. Trimming shortened V by 3 bases and J by 0 bases, and 15 bases separated the two germline ends. Germline loops: CDR1 KGHSH, CDR2 LQKENI. CDR3: CASSPGGGHSSYNEQFF. As DNA, the CDR3 is TGTGCCAGCTCACCGGGCGGGGGCCATAGCTCCTACAATGAGCAGTTCTTC.

This rearrangement joins TRBV4-3 to TRBJ2-7; D is unclear. The CDR3 runs to 13 residues. Per germline, CDR1 LGHNA and CDR2 YSLEER. V was shortened by 3 bases and J by 6 bases, with 12 bases between the two germline ends. This chain's CDR3 is CASSQSIIGEQYF. The DNA for the CDR3 is TGCGCCAGCAGCCAGTCTATAATTGGCGAGCAGTACTTC.

The chain combines TRBV6-1 with TRBJ2-7, with 7 nucleotides matching TRBD1. Germline values: CDR1 MNHNS, CDR2 SASEGT. The CDR3 loop spans 11 amino acids. Germline trimming cut 11 bases from V and 6 bases from J; bases unmatched to any gene: 7. As DNA, the CDR3 is TGTGCCGCCGGGACAGAGGTCGAGCAGTACTTC. The encoded protein is CAAGTEVEQYF.

This chain uses TRBV29-1 with TRBJ2-7, with TRBD1 matching over 11 bases. Germline trimming cut 6 bases from V and 4 bases from J; bases unmatched to any gene: 5. Germline V CDR1 and CDR2: SQVTM, ANQGSEA. The CDR3 covers 13 residues. The CDR3 loop is CSVRGQGAYEQYF. The CDR3 DNA reads as TGCAGCGTAAGAGGACAGGGGGCGTACGAGCAGTACTTC.

The J gene is TRBJ1-2, the V gene TRBV6-1; D is undetermined. V was trimmed by 1 base and J by 8 bases, leaving 11 bases between them. The CDR3 covers 13 residues. Germline V gene lookup returns CDR1 MNHNS and CDR2 SASEGT. The CDR3 bases are TGTGCCAGCAGTGAAGTCCCCGAGTGGGGCTACACCTTC. As protein: CASSEVPEWGYTF.

This chain links TRBV6-5 with TRBJ1-2; no definite D call. Trimming shortened V by 5 bases and J by 4 bases, and 11 bases separated the two germline ends. This CDR3 contains 13 residues. Germline CDR1 and CDR2: MNHEY and SVGAGI. The CDR3 nucleotides are TGTGCCAGCAGTCAACGGAGCCTCTATGGCTACACCTTC. The encoded protein is CASSQRSLYGYTF.

CDR3: CASSPRTGNSPLHF. In DNA form, the CDR3 reads TGTGCCAGCAGTCCCCGGACAGGGAATTCACCCCTCCACTTT. The chain has TRBV6-5 and TRBJ1-6; TRBD1 aligns across 8 bases. In germline, CDR1 is MNHEY, CDR2 SVGAGI. This CDR3 contains 14 residues. Trimming took 5 bases from V and 7 from J; bases not matched to a gene: 4.

The J gene is TRBJ1-1, the V gene TRBV11-3, with D unclear. Trimming pared 3 bases from V and 3 bases from J, leaving 8 bases between. Germline V gene data show CDR1 as SGHNT and CDR2 as YENEEA. The CDR3 is 13 residues long. The CDR3 DNA reads as TGTGCCAGCAGCTTTCAGAGGTACACTGAAGCTTTCTTT. This encodes CASSFQRYTEAFF.

The rearrangement uses TRBV14 and TRBJ2-7; tentative D call: TRBD1 (5 bases). The germline V and J ends were trimmed by 7 bases and 4 bases, with 14 bases remaining between them. Germline assignment: CDR1 SGHDN and CDR2 FVKESK. CDR3 length equals 13 residues. For the CDR3, the DNA is TGTGCCAGCAATCGGGCAGGGAAGTACGAGCAGTACTTC. Amino acid sequence: CASNRAGKYEQYF.

This chain uses TRBV5-6 with TRBJ2-3, with D maybe TRBD1 (5 bases). V lost 0 bases, J lost 8 bases, and 13 bases lay in between. CDR3 length: 14 amino acids. Germline loops: CDR1 SGHDT, CDR2 YYEEEE. CDR3 bases: TGTGCCAGCAGCTTGGGCGACAGTTACGTTACGCAGTATTTT. Its translation: CASSLGDSYVTQYF.

This chain uses TRBV6-6 with TRBJ2-3; perhaps TRBD2 as D (7 bases). CDR3 length: 14 residues. V lost 9 bases and J 2 bases, leaving 15 bases between the germline ends. Germline CDR1 MNHNY, CDR2 SVGAGI (reference sequence). CDR3 bases: TGTGCCAGGACACCGGGGGGCTCCACAGATACGCAGTATTTT. This sequence encodes CARTPGGSTDTQYF.

The chain links TRBV7-9 to TRBJ2-1; D perhaps matches TRBD2 (5 bases). Germline lookup yields CDR1 SEHNR and CDR2 FQNEAQ (reference sequence). V was cut by 2 bases and J by 7 bases, with 12 bases left in between. This CDR3 comprises 14 residues. Here the CDR3 reads CASSLMQEANEQFF. CDR3 bases: TGTGCCAGCAGCTTAATGCAGGAGGCTAATGAGCAGTTCTTC.

This clone was counted between two and nine times. The chain joins TRBV18 to TRBJ2-2; tentative D call: TRBD1 (5 bases). This CDR3 has 16 amino acids. Germline CDR1 KGHSH, CDR2 LQKENI. V was pared by 1 base and J by 1 base, with 10 bases between. The chain's CDR3 is CASSPRATGNTGELFF. The CDR3 DNA sequence: TGTGCCAGCTCACCACGGGCCACAGGGAACACCGGGGAGCTGTTTTTT. Variable domain in full (rest from reference TRBV18 and TRBJ2-2): NAGVMQNPRHLVRRRGQEARLRCSPMKGHSHVYWYRQLPEEGLKFMVYLQKENIIDESGMPKERFSAEFPKEGPSILRIQQVVRGDSAAYFCASSPRATGNTGELFFGEGSRLTVL.

The chain links TRBV19 to TRBJ1-2, with unresolved D. CDR1 and CDR2 from the germline V gene are LNHDA and SQIVND (reference sequence). Between the trimmed V and J ends, which lost 3 bases and 2 bases, there was a span of 7 bases. The CDR3 length is 13 residues. CDR3 coding DNA: TGTGCCAGTAGTATGACGGGAAACTATGGCTACACCTTC. Amino acid sequence: CASSMTGNYGYTF.

This clone appeared a single time. V gene TRBV5-1 combines with J gene TRBJ2-7; 8 positions agree with TRBD1. The CDR3 consists of 15 residues. The junction had 4 bases not matched to a gene; V was cut back by 0 bases and J by 2 bases. The germline CDR1 and CDR2 sequences are SGHRS and YFSETQ. In DNA, the CDR3 is TGCGCCAGCAGCTTGGTTACAGGGGGGACCTACGAGCAGTACTTC. Amino acid sequence: CASSLVTGGTYEQYF. Variable domain in full (rest from reference TRBV5-1 and TRBJ2-7): KAGVTQTPRYLIKTRGQQVTLSCSPISGHRSVSWYQQTPGQGLQFLFEYFSETQRNKGNFPGRFSGRQFSNSRSEMNVSTLELGDSALYLCASSLVTGGTYEQYFGPGTRLTVT.

This clone was picked up one time. The CDR3 here is CASSPGTFANTGELFF. CDR3 sequence (DNA): TGCGCCAGCAGCCCCGGGACATTCGCGAACACCGGGGAGCTGTTTTTT. The chain recombines TRBV4-3 with TRBJ2-2; a possible D gene is TRBD1 (6 bases). The germline CDR1 and CDR2 sequences are LGHNA and YSLEER. Trimming took 4 bases from V and 0 from J, leaving 12 bases between them. The CDR3 spans 16 residues.

This clone was observed a handful of times. The chain has TRBV7-2 and TRBJ1-1; D is uncertain. CDR1 is SGHTA and CDR2 is FQGNSA in the germline V gene. This CDR3 is 12 amino acids long. V lost 4 bases and J lost 5, with 8 bases in between. This CDR3 is CASSSFFTEAFF. DNA for the CDR3: TGTGCCAGCAGCTCCTTTTTTACTGAAGCTTTCTTT.

This sequence joins TRBV15 and TRBJ1-1; TRBD1 agrees at 8 bases. The V and J ends lost 4 bases and 10 bases, in that order; junction bases with no gene match: 11. Germline loops: CDR1 LNHNV, CDR2 YYDKDF (reference sequence). CDR3 length: 14 amino acids. As DNA, the CDR3 is TGTGCCACCAGCATCGCCGGGACAGGTATCGGAGCTTTCTTT. It translates to CATSIAGTGIGAFF.

The V and J genes are TRBV11-3 and TRBJ2-7; 8 bases are shared with TRBD1. The CDR3 consists of 15 residues. After removal of 5 bases from V and 2 bases from J, the junction contained 8 bases not matched to a gene. Germline CDR1 reads SGHNT; CDR2 reads YENEEA. CDR3 nucleotide sequence: TGTGCCAGCAGCCCACCGACAGGGGCACCCTACGAGCAGTACTTC. Translating gives CASSPPTGAPYEQYF.

This clone was recorded once. V usage is TRBV5-5 and J usage is TRBJ2-3; D possibly corresponds to TRBD1 (5 bases). In germline, CDR1 is SGHKS, CDR2 YYEKEE (reference sequence). The CDR3 covers 15 residues. Trimming left V 4 bases short and J 2 bases short, with 14 bases between. CDR3 region: CASSPPGGATDTQYF. The CDR3 DNA reads TGTGCCAGCAGCCCCCCAGGTGGGGCCACAGATACGCAGTATTTT.

This clone has a handful of counts. This chain links TRBV5-1 with TRBJ2-1; 7 bases are a match to TRBD2. CDR1 SGHRS and CDR2 YFSETQ come from the germline V gene. This CDR3 comprises 16 residues. J gave up 7 bases and V 6 bases, and 16 bases lay outside the gene matches. The CDR3 protein is CASTKGQGGPWNEQFF. CDR3 DNA: TGCGCCAGCACAAAAGGCCAGGGAGGGCCGTGGAATGAGCAGTTCTTC.

The chain links TRBV5-4 to TRBJ1-6, with 7 bases fitting TRBD1. The V gene end was trimmed by 3 bases and the J gene end by 7 bases; junction bases not matched to a gene: 16. The CDR3 extends over 18 amino acids. In germline, CDR1 is SGHNT, CDR2 YYREEE (reference sequence). The CDR3 nucleotides are TGTGCCAGCAGCTCATACGGGACAGCCTACATTAGGAATTCACCCCTCCACTTT. Translating it yields CASSSYGTAYIRNSPLHF.

This chain links TRBV18 with TRBJ1-4, with D unresolved. Germline V CDR1 and CDR2: KGHSH, LQKENI. The CDR3 runs 15 residues. The V gene lost 1 base and the J gene lost 3 bases, with 9 bases spanning the gap. The CDR3 loop is CASSPRATANEKLFF. The CDR3 nucleotides read TGTGCCAGCTCACCACGGGCGACGGCTAATGAAAAACTGTTTTTT.

This sequence joins TRBV5-4 and TRBJ2-7; 12 bases match TRBD1. The CDR3 has 15 amino acids. Germline V gives CDR1 SGHNT, CDR2 YYREEE (reference sequence). V lost 3 bases, J lost 2 bases, and 3 bases stayed unmatched. CDR3 region: CASSWGQGATYEQYF. CDR3 coding DNA: TGTGCCAGCAGCTGGGGACAGGGGGCTACCTACGAGCAGTACTTC.

The V gene is TRBV27, the J gene TRBJ2-3; D is unclear. This CDR3 has 15 residues. CDR1 and CDR2 from the germline V gene are MNHEY and SMNVEV (reference sequence). The V and J ends lost 9 bases and 0 bases respectively, with 16 bases between them. The CDR3 spells CASRGVGPSTDTQYF. The CDR3 DNA reads as TGTGCCAGTAGAGGAGTGGGTCCTAGCACAGATACGCAGTATTTT.

This clone was seen only once. This rearrangement joins TRBV19 to TRBJ2-5; 9 bases match TRBD2. V dropped 3 bases and J dropped 4; count of bases not matched to a gene: 6. The CDR3 spans 15 residues. CDR1 is LNHDA, CDR2 SQIVND, per germline (reference sequence). The CDR3 here is CASSMGLARGETQYF. The CDR3 bases are TGTGCCAGTAGTATGGGACTAGCAAGGGGAGAGACCCAGTACTTC.

This sequence joins TRBV28 and TRBJ2-5, with 9 bases identical to TRBD2. The CDR3 is 15 amino acids. J was trimmed by 2 bases and V by 2 bases; bases with no gene match: 3. The germline V gene has CDR1 MDHEN and CDR2 SYDVKM. The CDR3 nucleotides are TGTGCCAGCAGTTTAATAGCGGGAGTTCAAGAGACCCAGTACTTC. Translation: CASSLIAGVQETQYF. Full variable domain (missing parts from reference TRBV28 and TRBJ2-5): DVKVTQSSRYLVKRTGEKVFLECVQDMDHENMFWYRQDPGLGLRLIYFSYDVKMKEKGDIPEGYSVSREKKERFSLILESASTNQTSMYLCASSLIAGVQETQYFGPGTRLLVL.

The genes are TRBV6-1 and TRBJ1-5, with D unclear. Trimming left V 8 bases short and J 4 bases short, with 12 bases between. Germline CDR1 and CDR2: MNHNS and SASEGT. This CDR3 contains 13 residues. CDR3 in amino acids: CASRSNENQPQHF. CDR3 sequence (DNA): TGTGCCAGCCGGTCGAACGAAAATCAGCCCCAGCATTTT.

This clone occurred once. The chain has TRBV2 and TRBJ1-6; no clear D gene. The germline V gene encodes CDR1 SNHLY and CDR2 FYNNEI. Trimming pared 1 base from V and 8 bases from J, leaving 9 bases between. This CDR3 has 14 amino acids. The CDR3 reads CASSEVDGYSPLHF. Here the CDR3 DNA reads TGTGCCAGCAGTGAAGTAGACGGGTATTCACCCCTCCACTTT. The whole variable domain, filled in from reference TRBV2 and TRBJ1-6, reads EPEVTQTPSHQVTQMGQEVILRCVPISNHLYFYWYRQILGQKVEFLVSFYNNEISEKSEIFDDQFSVERPDGSNFTLKIRSTKLEDSAMYFCASSEVDGYSPLHFGNGTRLTVT.

This chain connects TRBV7-3 to TRBJ1-2, with D maybe TRBD1 (6 bases). This CDR3 is built from 15 residues. Trimming pared 4 bases from V and 5 bases from J, leaving 17 bases between. Germline V gene sequence: CDR1 SGHTA, CDR2 FQGTGA. DNA for the CDR3: TGTGCCAGCAGCTCAAACAGGGCTTCTGAATATGGCTACACCTTC. Its translation is CASSSNRASEYGYTF. Based on the CDR3 plus reference TRBV7-3 and TRBJ1-2, the full variable domain is GAGVSQTPSNKVTEKGKYVELRCDPISGHTALYWYRQSLGQGPEFLIYFQGTGAADDSGLPNDRFFAVRPEGSVSTLKIQRTERGDSAVYLCASSSNRASEYGYTFGSGTRLTVV.